This section outlines one TCR beta chain sequence together with its context. Its antigen is not identified. Germline trimming cut 5 bases from V and 6 bases from J; bases unmatched to any gene: 5. The CDR3 is 14 residues long. Germline V lookup: CDR1 PRHDT, CDR2 FYEKMQ (reference sequence). Here immunoSEQ multiplex PCR was the method, and the copy in TCRdb shows in-frame clones only, minus some. This repertoire shows around 70,000 clones, about nine tenths found once; its top ten account for 3% to 3.5%. The data belong to a study of cytotoxic CD8 clonotypes in ibrutinib-treated CLL. Study results and limitations: Public clonotypes occurred uncommonly; on treatment, they contracted or remained stable.

The starting material was PBMCs, obtained after 12 months of ibrutinib treatment. The sequence derives from a human donor with chronic lymphocytic leukemia. The chain has TRBV13 and TRBJ2-4, with 9 bases identical to TRBD1. The CDR3 DNA follows: TGTGCCAGCAGCCCAGGACAGGGGCTAAACATTCAGTACTTC. Protein: CASSPGQGLNIQYF.